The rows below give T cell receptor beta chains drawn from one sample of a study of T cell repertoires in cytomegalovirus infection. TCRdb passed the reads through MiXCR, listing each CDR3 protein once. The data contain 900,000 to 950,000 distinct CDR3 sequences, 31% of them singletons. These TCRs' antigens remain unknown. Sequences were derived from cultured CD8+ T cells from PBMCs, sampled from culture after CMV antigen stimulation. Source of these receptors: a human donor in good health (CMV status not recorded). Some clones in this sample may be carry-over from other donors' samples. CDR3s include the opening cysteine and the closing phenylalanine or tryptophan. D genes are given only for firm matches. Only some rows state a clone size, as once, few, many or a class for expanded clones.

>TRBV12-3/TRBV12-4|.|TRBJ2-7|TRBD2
CASSSSRYPLLAGEDEQYF
TGTGCCAGCAGTTCCTCCCGATACCCCCTACTAGCGGGGGAGGACGAGCAGTACTTC
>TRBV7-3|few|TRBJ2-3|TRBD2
CASSLRGLAGSRDTQYF
TGTGCCAGCAGCTTAAGGGGACTAGCGGGGTCCAGGGATACGCAGTATTTT
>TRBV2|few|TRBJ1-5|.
CASRTRGNQPQHF
TGTGCCAGCAGGACAAGGGGCAATCAGCCCCAGCATTTT
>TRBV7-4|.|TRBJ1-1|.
CASSLSSTDYTEAFF
TGTGCCAGCAGCTTATCTAGTACAGATTACACTGAAGCTTTCTTT
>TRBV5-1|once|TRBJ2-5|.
CANSLDVGEETQYF
TGCGCCAACAGCTTGGATGTAGGGGAAGAGACCCAGTACTTC
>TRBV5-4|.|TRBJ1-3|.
CASSFMGDTIYF
TGTGCCAGCAGCTTTATGGGGGACACCATATATTTT
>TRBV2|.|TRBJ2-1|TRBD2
CASSDSLADNEQFF
TGTGCCAGCAGTGATAGCCTAGCGGACAATGAGCAGTTCTTC
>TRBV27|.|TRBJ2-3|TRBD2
CASSGGVEKYF
TGTGCCAGCAGTGGGGGGGTGGAAAAGTATTTT
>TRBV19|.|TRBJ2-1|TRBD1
CASSPAARDSYNEQFF
TGTGCCAGTAGTCCGGCCGCCCGGGACAGCTACAATGAGCAGTTCTTC
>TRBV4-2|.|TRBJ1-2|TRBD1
CASSHGQGAYGYTF
TGTGCCAGCAGCCATGGACAGGGGGCGTATGGCTACACCTTC
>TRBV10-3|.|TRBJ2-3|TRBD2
CAISVATGGRADTQYF
TGTGCCATCAGTGTGGCGACGGGGGGGCGCGCAGATACGCAGTATTTT
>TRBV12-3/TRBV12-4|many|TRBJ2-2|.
CASNPQGPYTGELFF
TGTGCCAGCAACCCGCAGGGACCTTACACCGGGGAGCTGTTTTTT
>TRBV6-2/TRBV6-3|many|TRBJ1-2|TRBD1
CASTSMRTGGISYGYTF
TGTGCCAGCACCTCCATGCGGACAGGGGGTATTTCCTATGGCTACACCTTC
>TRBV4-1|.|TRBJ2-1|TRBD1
CASSSLGQGARNEQFF
TGCGCCAGCAGCTCCCTCGGGCAGGGGGCCCGCAATGAGCAGTTCTTC
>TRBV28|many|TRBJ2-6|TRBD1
CASTLRDRGTPGANVLTF
TGTGCCAGCACCCTAAGGGACAGGGGAACCCCTGGGGCCAACGTCCTGACTTTC
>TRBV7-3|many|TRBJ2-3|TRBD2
CASSPWTSGDLTDTQYF
TGTGCCAGCAGCCCGTGGACTAGCGGGGACCTCACAGATACGCAGTATTTT
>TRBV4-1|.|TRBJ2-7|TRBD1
CASSLLDRGPYEQYF
TGCGCCAGCAGCCTCCTGGACAGGGGTCCCTACGAGCAGTACTTC
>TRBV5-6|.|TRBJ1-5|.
CASSLAMRAPGPQHF
TGTGCCAGCAGCTTGGCCATGAGGGCCCCAGGGCCCCAGCATTTT
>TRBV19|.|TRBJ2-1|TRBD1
CASSIVGQVYEQFF
TGTGCCAGTAGTATAGTCGGACAGGTGTATGAGCAGTTCTTC
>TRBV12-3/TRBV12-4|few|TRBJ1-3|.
CGLGSGNTIYF
TGTGGATTGGGCTCTGGAAACACCATATATTTT
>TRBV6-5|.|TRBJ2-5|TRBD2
CASSYGGGTQYF
TGTGCCAGCAGTTACGGGGGGGGGACCCAGTACTTC
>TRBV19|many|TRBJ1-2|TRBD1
CASSRWDSPTTNDGYTF
TGTGCCAGTAGTCGATGGGACAGCCCTACTACTAATGATGGCTACACCTTC
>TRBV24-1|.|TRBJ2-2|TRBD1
CATSDGDRGLTGELFF
TGTGCCACCAGTGATGGCGACAGGGGGCTTACCGGGGAGCTGTTTTTT
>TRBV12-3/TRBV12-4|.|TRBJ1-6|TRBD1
CASSTGTGGNSPLHF
TGTGCCAGCAGTACCGGGACAGGGGGAAATTCACCCCTCCACTTT
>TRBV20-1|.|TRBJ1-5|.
CSAVQTGTASNQPQHF
TGCAGTGCTGTACAAACCGGGACCGCAAGCAATCAGCCCCAGCATTTT
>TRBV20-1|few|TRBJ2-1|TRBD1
CSASPGTGRTGIVYNEQFF
TGCAGTGCTAGCCCCGGGACAGGGAGAACAGGCATTGTTTACAATGAGCAGTTCTTC
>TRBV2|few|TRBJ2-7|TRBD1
CASGDRPYEQYF
TGTGCCAGCGGGGACAGGCCCTACGAGCAGTACTTC
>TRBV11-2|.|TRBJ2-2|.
CASSSSGARELFF
TGTGCCAGCAGCTCCAGTGGTGCCCGGGAGCTGTTTTTT
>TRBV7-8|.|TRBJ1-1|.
CASSLALGGGSTEAFF
TGTGCCAGCAGCTTAGCTCTGGGGGGCGGGAGCACTGAAGCTTTCTTT
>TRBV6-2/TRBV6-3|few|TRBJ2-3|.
CASSYDQLPDTQYF
TGTGCCAGCAGTTACGACCAGTTACCAGATACGCAGTATTTT
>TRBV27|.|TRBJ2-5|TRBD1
CASSLAAGGYFETQYF
TGTGCCAGCAGTTTAGCAGCAGGGGGCTATTTCGAGACCCAGTACTTC
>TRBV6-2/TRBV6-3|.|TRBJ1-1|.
CASSPSNGIGDTEAFF
TGTGCCAGCAGCCCCTCGAACGGCATTGGCGACACTGAAGCTTTCTTT
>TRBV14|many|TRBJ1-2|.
CASSVTGTPFGYTF
TGTGCCAGCAGCGTAACCGGGACACCTTTTGGCTACACCTTC
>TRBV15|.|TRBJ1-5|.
CAIQTGGPYSNQPQHF
TGTGCCATTCAGACCGGGGGACCTTATAGCAATCAGCCCCAGCATTTT
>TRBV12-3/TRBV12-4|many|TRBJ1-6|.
CASRPDRPYNSPLHF
TGTGCCAGCAGACCGGACAGACCTTATAATTCACCCCTCCACTTT
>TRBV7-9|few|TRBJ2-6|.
CASSPREGWSAGANVLTF
TGTGCCAGCAGCCCCCGTGAGGGTTGGAGCGCTGGGGCCAACGTCCTGACTTTC
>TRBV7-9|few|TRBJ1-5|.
CASSTDNSNQPQHF
TGTGCCAGCAGCACTGACAATAGCAATCAGCCCCAGCATTTT
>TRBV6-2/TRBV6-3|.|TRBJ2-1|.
CASSQDNNEQFF
TGTGCCAGCAGTCAAGACAACAATGAGCAGTTCTTC
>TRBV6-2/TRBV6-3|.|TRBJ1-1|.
CASSGGFVYTEAFF
TGTGCCAGCAGTGGGGGTTTCGTTTACACTGAAGCTTTCTTT
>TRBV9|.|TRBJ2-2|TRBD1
CASSVGQGRSTGELFF
TGTGCCAGCAGCGTGGGACAGGGGCGGAGCACCGGGGAGCTGTTTTTT
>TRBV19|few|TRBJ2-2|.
CASSIVDLNTGELFF
TGTGCCAGTAGTATCGTCGATCTCAACACCGGGGAGCTGTTTTTT
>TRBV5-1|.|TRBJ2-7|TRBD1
CASSPKGRGLNEQYF
TGCGCCAGCAGCCCCAAAGGCAGGGGGCTAAACGAGCAGTACTTC
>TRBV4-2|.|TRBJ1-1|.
CASSGGGTNTEAFF
TGTGCCAGCAGCGGGGGGGGGACGAACACTGAAGCTTTCTTT
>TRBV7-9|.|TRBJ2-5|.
CASSLTQGETQYF
TGTGCCAGCAGCTTAACCCAGGGAGAGACCCAGTACTTC
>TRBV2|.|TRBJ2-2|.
CAVALSVTGELFF
TGTGCCGTCGCCCTATCCGTCACCGGGGAGCTGTTTTTT